This TCR beta chain was identified during a study of cytomegalovirus exposure and HLA in healthy donors. Clones were sequenced by immunoSEQ multiplex PCR, and TCRdb holds only the in-frame ones, with some missing. The sample lists 90,000 to 150,000 clones; around 87% were seen once. J lost 2 bases, V lost 6 bases, and 10 bases had no gene match. The CDR3 has 15 amino acids. Germline assignment: CDR1 LNHDA and CDR2 SQIVND (reference sequence). In this sample, this clone turned up once. Sequenced input: PBMCs. The chain carries TRBV19 and TRBJ2-7; 7 nucleotides align to TRBD1. This TCR was sampled from a woman between 18 and 29 years old in good health and CMV-seropositive. This CDR3 reads CASSKIPGQTYEQYF. Written as DNA, the CDR3 is TGTGCCAGTAGCAAAATTCCGGGACAGACCTACGAGCAGTACTTC. Drawing the rest from reference TRBV19 and TRBJ2-7, the complete variable domain is DGGITQSPKYLFRKEGQNVTLSCEQNLNHDAMYWYRQDPGQGLRLIYYSQIVNDFQKGDIAEGYSVSREKKESFPLTVTSAQKNPTAFYLCASSKIPGQTYEQYFGPGTRLTVT.